This TCR beta chain is from a study of blood T cell repertoires in COVID-19. This CDR3 contains 15 residues. The ends were cut back, 2 bases at V and 0 bases at J, with 7 bases in the middle. Here immunoSEQ multiplex PCR was the method, and the copy in TCRdb shows in-frame clones only, minus some. Here the sample spans 240,000 or so clones, about four fifths being singletons. The TCR comes from a woman aged 80 or over with acute or convalescent COVID-19. The chain joins TRBV23-1 to TRBJ1-4, with unresolved D. TRBV23-1 is labeled an ORF, and its function is uncertain. Sequencing was performed on peripheral blood. CDR3 sequence reads: CASSQLSATNEKLFF. CDR3 nucleotide sequence: TGCGCCAGCAGTCAACTAAGCGCAACTAATGAAAAACTGTTTTTT.